This is a list of T cell receptor beta chains from one sample in a study of vaccination and CD4 T cells after COVID-19. Their antigen targets remain unknown. TCRdb analysed the PCR reads with MiXCR anew, one entry per CDR3 protein. The sample shows fewer than 12,000 distinct CDR3 sequences, roughly 55% of them seen only once. Sequencing used CD4+ T cells from blood, cultured in vitro. The receptor set was obtained from a human donor who had recovered from COVID-19. The CDR3 runs from the conserved cysteine through the conserved F or W. D genes are given only for firm matches. For some rows the clone size is stated as once, few or many, or as a class when expanded; others skip it.

d_call | clone_size | j_call | v_call | cdr3_nt | cdr3_aa
TRBD1 | - | TRBJ2-3 | TRBV14 | TGTGCCAGCAGCCCTTTAAATCTCCGGGACAGGGAGGCAGATACGCAGTATTTT | CASSPLNLRDREADTQYF
- | - | TRBJ1-2 | TRBV12-3/TRBV12-4 | TGTGCCAGCAGCTCCCGAAGGGGGTCATATGGCTACACCTTC | CASSSRRGSYGYTF
- | once | TRBJ1-2 | TRBV6-1 | TGTGCCAGCAGTGAATTTATCTCGGGGAACTACACCTTC | CASSEFISGNYTF
- | - | TRBJ2-5 | TRBV7-2 | TGTGCCAGCAGCTTAGCGGGTACCCAAGAGACCCAGTACTTC | CASSLAGTQETQYF
TRBD2 | - | TRBJ2-3 | TRBV11-3 | TGTGCCAGCAGCTTCGGGGGGGCGGCAGATACGCAGTATTTT | CASSFGGAADTQYF
- | - | TRBJ1-6 | TRBV27 | TGTGATAGCATGGTGGTCACCTTCTATAATTCACCCCTCCACTTT | CDSMVVTFYNSPLHF
- | - | TRBJ1-1 | TRBV9 | TGTGCCAGCAGCGTAGCAGCGGTCATGAACACTGAAGCTTTCTTT | CASSVAAVMNTEAFF
- | - | TRBJ2-3 | TRBV4-1 | TGCGCCAGCAGCCAAGGGGTACGGGACCCCCGGGGTGATACGCAGTATTTT | CASSQGVRDPRGDTQYF
- | - | TRBJ1-2 | TRBV15 | TGTGCCACCAGCAGAGATAAGGTCGACTATGGCTACACCTTC | CATSRDKVDYGYTF
- | - | TRBJ2-3 | TRBV11-3 | TGTGCCAGCAGCTTAGTTGCGGGCGCTAGCACAGATACGCAGTATTTT | CASSLVAGASTDTQYF
- | - | TRBJ2-2 | TRBV7-8 | TGTGCCAGCAGCCCCAGGGGCGGGGGGAACACCGGGGAGCTGTTTTTT | CASSPRGGGNTGELFF
- | - | TRBJ1-2 | TRBV29-1 | TGCAGCGGCCAGATCGTACAGGGCCCTTTGGAACACACCTTC | CSGQIVQGPLEHTF
- | - | TRBJ2-2 | TRBV29-1 | TGCAGCGTTCCACGGGGGAAGACCGGGGAGCTGTTTTTT | CSVPRGKTGELFF
TRBD1 | - | TRBJ2-7 | TRBV5-4 | TGTGCCAGCAGCTTGGGACAGGGGGGTTCCTACGAGCAGTACTTC | CASSLGQGGSYEQYF
- | - | TRBJ1-2 | TRBV10-1 | TGCGCCAGCAGTGAATCGAGAGCTAACTATGGCTACACCTTC | CASSESRANYGYTF
- | - | TRBJ1-1 | TRBV12-3/TRBV12-4 | TGTGCCAGCAGTTTCGGGATGCTCACCATTGAAGCTTTCTTT | CASSFGMLTIEAFF